Detailed here is one T cell receptor beta chain. Its antigen is not identified. Germline values: CDR1 SEHNR, CDR2 FQNEAQ (reference sequence). V gave up 5 bases and J gave up 7 bases, with 8 bases separating them. This CDR3 contains 11 residues. These data originate in a study of T cell responses to AZD1222 COVID-19 vaccine. General study findings and limits: Clonal diversity was possibly underestimated; the donors were predominantly white British and more often female. An increase in Spike-specific TCR breadth and depth was observed after two AZD1222 doses. As reported, nearly half of all spike-specific TCRs target variant regions that are unmutated.

Profiling relied on immunoSEQ multiplex PCR, and the TCRdb table lists in-frame clones only, not all of them. The table records around 70,000 clones, about four fifths of them present only once. Sequenced here: peripheral blood, sampled on day 0 of AZD1222 vaccination. This sequence originates from an adult in good health. The chain links TRBV7-9 to TRBJ1-2; D is ambiguous. The CDR3 nucleotides are TGTGCCAGCAGCCTGATAGGTGGCTACACCTTC. Its translation is CASSLIGGYTF.